What follows are 19 T cell receptor beta chains derived from one specimen sequenced in a study of blood T cell repertoires in COVID-19. This table comes from immunoSEQ multiplex PCR, and its TCRdb copy is limited to in-frame clones, with some not included. This sample has approximately 250,000 clones, with 88% found just once. Sequencing used PBMCs or T cells enriched from blood (not recorded which). These receptors were collected from a woman aged 40 to 50 who had been exposed to COVID-19.

The chain uses TRBV6-9 and TRBJ2-7; 10 bases line up with TRBD2. The V gene end was trimmed by 6 bases and the J gene end by 3 bases; junction bases not matched to a gene: 11. The CDR3 is made up of 16 amino acids. Germline V gene lookup returns CDR1 MNHGY and CDR2 SVAAGI. The CDR3 loop is CASSRPPGLALYEQYV. In DNA form, the CDR3 reads TGTGCCAGCAGCCGCCCTCCGGGACTAGCGCTCTACGAGCAGTACGTC.

By sample share, this clone is medium-sized. This chain connects TRBV4-2 to TRBJ2-3; D is unresolved. Germline values: CDR1 LGHNA, CDR2 YNFKEQ. The CDR3 covers 15 residues. V was shortened by 0 bases and J by 4 bases, with 11 bases between the two germline ends. The CDR3 sequence: CASSQDLRSADTQYF. The CDR3, as DNA: TGTGCCAGCAGCCAAGATCTCCGTTCCGCAGATACGCAGTATTTT.

The chain links TRBV30 to TRBJ2-3; 7 bases are shared with TRBD1. CDR3 length: 17 amino acids. The V gene's germline CDR1 is GTSNPN and CDR2 SVGIG (reference sequence). J lost 5 bases, V lost 2 bases, and 16 bases had no gene match. CDR3 DNA: TGTGCCTGGAGTACCACTGATAGGGCCTCAGGGGGAGATACGCAGTATTTT. It encodes CAWSTTDRASGGDTQYF.

V usage is TRBV6-2 or TRBV6-3 and J usage is TRBJ2-1; TRBD1 matches at 9 bases. The germline V gene has CDR1 MNHEY and CDR2 SVGEGT. This CDR3 has 15 residues. After removal of 5 bases from V and 2 bases from J, the junction contained 4 bases not matched to a gene. CDR3: CASSPDRGAYNEQFF. The CDR3 DNA sequence: TGTGCCAGCAGTCCCGACAGGGGGGCCTACAATGAGCAGTTCTTC.

J is TRBJ1-2 and V is TRBV12-3 or TRBV12-4; 10 nucleotides agree with TRBD1. Germline trimming cut 3 bases from V and 6 bases from J; bases unmatched to any gene: 1. The CDR3 length is 13 residues. CDR3 coding DNA: TGTGCCAGCAGTTTGACAGGGGGCGATGGCTACACCTTC. Translated: CASSLTGGDGYTF.

J is TRBJ2-7 and V is TRBV7-9; 9 nucleotides line up with TRBD1. The J segment lost 3 bases and the V segment lost 6 bases, leaving 6 bases of the junction unmatched. Per germline, CDR1 SEHNR and CDR2 FQNEAQ (reference sequence). CDR3 size: 14 residues. This CDR3 reads CASSFRTGDYEQYF. DNA of the CDR3: TGTGCCAGCAGTTTTCGGACAGGGGACTACGAGCAGTACTTC.

V usage is TRBV19 and J usage is TRBJ1-1, with a tentative D call TRBD1 (6 bases). The CDR3 length is 16 residues. The V end lost 1 base, the J end lost 4 bases, and 16 bases lay between the germline ends. Germline V CDR1 and CDR2: LNHDA, SQIVND (reference sequence). CDR3 DNA: TGTGCCAGTAGTATAGTAAAAGGCAGGGGTATCACTGAAGCTTTCTTT. Translation: CASSIVKGRGITEAFF.

The chain carries TRBV3-1 (or the pseudogene TRBV3-2) and TRBJ2-3, with TRBD2 identical over 9 bases. V lost 1 base and J lost 10; bases outside the gene matches: 9. The CDR3 consists of 15 residues. Germline values: CDR1 LGHDT, CDR2 YNNKEL (reference sequence). In DNA form, the CDR3 reads TGTGCCAGCAGCCAAGTCCCGGGACTAGCCCCTTCGCAGTATTTT. It is translated as CASSQVPGLAPSQYF.

This clone has a single count. The chain joins TRBV28 to TRBJ1-6; 7 nucleotides align to TRBD1. This CDR3 region has 15 residues. V was pared by 4 bases and J by 9 bases, with 9 bases of the junction left unmatched. Germline V CDR1 and CDR2: MDHEN, SYDVKM. CDR3 residues: CASSYSTGHASPLHF. DNA for the CDR3: TGTGCCAGCAGTTATTCGACAGGGCATGCTTCACCCCTCCACTTT. Full variable domain (remainder filled in from reference TRBV28 and TRBJ1-6): DVKVTQSSRYLVKRTGEKVFLECVQDMDHENMFWYRQDPGLGLRLIYFSYDVKMKEKGDIPEGYSVSREKKERFSLILESASTNQTSMYLCASSYSTGHASPLHFGNGTRLTVT.

This clone occurred once. The gene calls are TRBV7-9 and TRBJ1-2; D remains ambiguous. The CDR3 sequence is 13 residues long. CDR1 and CDR2 from the germline V gene are SEHNR and FQNEAQ (reference sequence). V was shortened by 1 base and J by 8 bases, with 11 bases between the two germline ends. CDR3 amino acids: CASSLVPGKGYTF. CDR3 bases: TGTGCCAGCAGCTTAGTGCCAGGTAAAGGCTACACCTTC.

This chain connects TRBV5-6 to TRBJ1-3; D remains ambiguous. This CDR3 is built from 14 residues. Between the trimmed V and J ends, which lost 3 bases and 0 bases, there was a span of 7 bases. Germline CDR1 and CDR2: SGHDT and YYEEEE. In nucleotides, the CDR3 is TGTGCCAGCAGCTCCGTAAACTCTGGAAACACCATATATTTT. Translating gives CASSSVNSGNTIYF.

This clone was observed a few times. The genes are TRBV7-2 and TRBJ1-3, with unresolved D. Germline V gene data show CDR1 as SGHTA and CDR2 as FQGNSA. This CDR3 comprises 17 residues. Trimming took 5 bases from V and 0 from J, leaving 17 bases between them. The CDR3 sequence is CASSLVGERLSGNTIYF. CDR3 DNA: TGTGCCAGCAGCCTCGTTGGAGAGAGACTCTCTGGAAACACCATATATTTT.

Notes on this clone: This sample also contains other DNA sequences that code for the same CDR3. The J gene is TRBJ2-6, the V gene TRBV6-5; D perhaps matches TRBD1 (5 bases). In germline, CDR1 is MNHEY, CDR2 SVGAGI. V lost 2 bases and J 2 bases, leaving 7 bases between the germline ends. This CDR3 comprises 15 residues. DNA of the CDR3: TGTGCCAGCAGTTACCAGGGTGCTGGGGCCAACGTCCTGACTTTC. It yields the protein CASSYQGAGANVLTF.

V is TRBV25-1 and J is TRBJ2-7; 11 nucleotides line up with TRBD1. The trim removed 5 bases at V and 6 bases at J, leaving 9 bases unmatched. Per the germline V gene, CDR1 is MGHDK and CDR2 is SYGVNS. The CDR3 runs 15 residues. The CDR3 region is CASSLAGQGAPEQYF. In DNA, the CDR3 is TGTGCCAGCAGTTTAGCTGGACAGGGGGCGCCCGAGCAGTACTTC.

The V call is TRBV21-1, the J call TRBJ2-4; the listed D gene, TRBD2, was not tested against the DNA. TRBV21-1 is marked as a pseudogene. The CDR3 extends over 14 amino acids. CDR3 loop: CARIRVLAKNIQYF. The CDR3 coding sequence is TGTGCCAGGATAAGAGTCCTAGCCAAAAACATTCAGTACTTC.

This clone was seen just once. This chain links TRBV28 with TRBJ1-1; D call uncertain. From germline, CDR1 is MDHEN and CDR2 SYDVKM. The CDR3 covers 12 residues. V gave up 5 bases and J gave up 1 base, with 5 bases separating them. Written as DNA, the CDR3 is TGTGCCAGCAGTACATGGAACACTGAAGCTTTCTTT. Amino acid sequence: CASSTWNTEAFF.

This chain joins TRBV6-2 or TRBV6-3 and TRBJ2-7, with 7 bases that match TRBD1. The length of the CDR3 is 15 residues. The junction had 6 bases not matched to a gene; V was cut back by 2 bases and J by 2 bases. Germline CDR1 MNHEY, CDR2 SVGEGT. The CDR3 spells CASSYRDSWAYEQYF. Written as DNA, the CDR3 is TGTGCCAGCAGTTACCGGGACAGTTGGGCCTACGAGCAGTACTTC.

The chain is built from TRBV4-3 and TRBJ1-2; 9 nucleotides match TRBD1. CDR1 LGHNA and CDR2 YSLEER come from the germline V gene. The CDR3 consists of 15 residues. With V trimmed by 5 bases and J by 2 bases, 6 bases remained unmatched. CDR3 in amino acids: CASSARQGGNYGYTF. CDR3 nucleotide sequence: TGCGCCAGCAGCGCGCGACAGGGGGGAAACTATGGCTACACCTTC.

The chain combines TRBV5-1 with TRBJ2-1, with 8 bases matching TRBD1. V was pared by 4 bases and J by 4 bases, with 4 bases of the junction left unmatched. From germline, CDR1 is SGHRS and CDR2 YFSETQ. The CDR3 spans 14 residues. CDR3: CASSTGTGYNEQFF. Written as DNA, the CDR3 is TGCGCCAGCAGCACGGGGACAGGTTACAATGAGCAGTTCTTC.